This is a list of T cell receptor beta chains from one sample in a study of cytomegalovirus exposure and HLA in healthy donors. Method: immunoSEQ multiplex PCR; TCRdb's copy keeps in-frame clones and lacks some. The repertoire holds 90,000 to 140,000 clones, with around 74% as singletons. Input material: PBMCs. The receptors come from a woman aged 40 to 50 in good health and CMV-seropositive. Both conserved end residues are part of each CDR3. D genes are given only for firm matches. Clone size is shown for a subset of rows, as once, few, many or a class of expanded clone.

V,D,J,size,CDR3,DNA
TRBV19,-,TRBJ2-7,few,CASSLGQSTYEQYF,TGTGCCAGTTCTTTAGGACAGTCAACCTACGAGCAGTACTTC
TRBV2,-,TRBJ2-1,-,CASGRDTYNEQFF,TGTGCCAGCGGACGGGACACATACAATGAGCAGTTCTTC
TRBV7-2,-,TRBJ2-1,-,CASSLTGGSSYNEQFF,TGTGCCAGCAGCTTAACAGGCGGTAGCTCCTACAATGAGCAGTTCTTC
TRBV4-1,-,TRBJ2-6,-,CATRRLDSGANVLTF,TGCGCCACCAGGCGACTAGACTCTGGGGCCAACGTCCTGACTTTC
TRBV18,TRBD1,TRBJ2-7,few,CASHPGQGAYEQYF,TGTGCCAGCCATCCGGGACAGGGGGCTTACGAGCAGTACTTC
TRBV2,-,TRBJ2-2,-,CASSVPRYGSNTGELFF,TGTGCCAGCAGTGTACCGAGGTACGGCTCGAACACCGGGGAGCTGTTTTTT
TRBV11-3,-,TRBJ2-1,few,CASSASSHSEQFF,TGTGCCAGCAGCGCGTCTAGCCACAGTGAGCAGTTCTTC
TRBV7-9,-,TRBJ2-1,few,CASSLATRGRFSYNEQFF,TGTGCCAGCAGCTTAGCAACCAGGGGTCGATTCTCCTACAATGAGCAGTTCTTC
TRBV7-9,TRBD1,TRBJ1-1,-,CASSLETGWAFF,TGTGCCAGCAGCTTAGAGACAGGGTGGGCTTTCTTT
TRBV19,-,TRBJ1-2,-,CASSAFAPDYGYTF,TGTGCCAGTAGCGCCTTCGCCCCGGACTATGGCTACACCTTC
TRBV28,TRBD1,TRBJ2-1,once,CASSLWGRAVLGTGTSYNEQFF,TGTGCCAGCAGTTTATGGGGACGCGCTGTTCTGGGGACAGGGACCTCCTACAATGAGCAGTTCTTC
TRBV27,TRBD1,TRBJ2-7,-,CASSVYLTGNEQYF,TGTGCCAGCAGTGTATACCTGACAGGGAACGAGCAGTACTTC
TRBV18,-,TRBJ1-1,few,CASSESPGAGGAFF,TGTGCCAGCTCAGAGTCGCCGGGAGCGGGGGGAGCTTTCTTT
TRBV7-9,TRBD2,TRBJ2-5,once,CASSFFSSGGETQYF,TGTGCCAGCAGCTTTTTTTCTAGCGGGGGCGAGACCCAGTACTTC
TRBV18,-,TRBJ1-5,-,CASSPRRVKGNQPQHF,TGTGCCAGCTCACCACGGAGGGTTAAGGGAAATCAGCCCCAGCATTTT
TRBV28,TRBD1,TRBJ1-2,few,CASSPLTGGSNPYYGYTF,TGTGCCAGCAGTCCCCTTACAGGGGGCTCCAACCCCTACTATGGCTACACCTTC
TRBV5-1,TRBD1,TRBJ1-5,-,CASSLGTGQGQPQHF,TGCGCCAGCAGCTTAGGGACAGGGCAGGGTCAGCCCCAGCATTTT
TRBV19,-,TRBJ2-5,-,CASSIGPNTPRGQYF,TGTGCCAGTAGTATAGGACCTAACACCCCCAGGGGACAGTACTTC
TRBV5-1,-,TRBJ1-1,-,CASRLVAGRAFF,TGCGCCAGCAGACTGGTAGCGGGACGCGCTTTCTTT
TRBV18,-,TRBJ1-1,-,CASSPGGREAFF,TGTGCCAGCTCACCAGGAGGGAGGGAAGCTTTCTTT
TRBV15,-,TRBJ2-2,-,CATSRGKVTGELFF,TGTGCCACCTCGAGGGGGAAGGTCACCGGGGAGCTGTTTTTT
TRBV28,-,TRBJ1-4,-,CASSPYRPAGAVKLFF,TGTGCCAGCAGTCCATATCGCCCAGCAGGGGCGGTAAAACTGTTTTTT
TRBV10-2,-,TRBJ2-6,-,CASIPGYGDVSGANVLTF,TGCGCCAGCATCCCCGGTTACGGGGATGTCTCTGGGGCCAACGTCCTGACTTTC
TRBV28,-,TRBJ2-3,once,CASSLLFLSTDTQYF,TGTGCCAGCAGTTTATTGTTCCTGAGCACAGATACGCAGTATTTT
TRBV2,TRBD1,TRBJ2-3,-,CASKRQGGGTDTQYF,TGTGCCAGCAAACGACAGGGGGGAGGCACAGATACGCAGTATTTT
TRBV10-1,-,TRBJ2-7,-,CASSEFRNTGSYEQYF,TGCGCCAGCAGTGAGTTTCGAAATACTGGTTCCTACGAGCAGTACTTC
TRBV21-1,-,TRBJ1-2,-,CASKKQGAGYGYTF,TGTGCCAGCAAAAAACAGGGGGCCGGCTATGGCTACACCTTC
TRBV6-6,TRBD1,TRBJ1-5,-,CASSGQGSQPQHF,TGTGCCAGCAGTGGACAGGGCAGTCAGCCCCAGCATTTT
TRBV27,-,TRBJ1-1,few,CASSLEAGWYEAFF,TGTGCCAGCAGTTTGGAGGCAGGATGGTATGAAGCTTTCTTT
TRBV9,-,TRBJ1-1,-,CASSPRTRGDTEAFF,TGTGCCAGCAGCCCCCGGACCCGGGGGGACACTGAAGCTTTCTTT
TRBV4-3,TRBD1,TRBJ2-7,-,CASSPTGTGAYEQYF,TGCGCCAGCAGCCCGACCGGGACAGGCGCCTACGAGCAGTACTTC
TRBV9,TRBD1,TRBJ2-3,-,CASSVSGQVLRTDTQYF,TGTGCCAGCAGCGTATCGGGACAGGTATTACGCACAGATACGCAGTATTTT
TRBV28,-,TRBJ2-4,-,CATRLGAWTKNIQYF,TGTGCCACCCGTCTGGGGGCTTGGACCAAAAACATTCAGTACTTC
TRBV19,TRBD1,TRBJ2-7,-,CASKGQGTYEQYF,TGTGCCAGTAAGGGACAGGGAACCTACGAGCAGTACTTC
TRBV7-9,TRBD1,TRBJ1-4,-,CASSATAGTEGFF,TGTGCCAGCAGCGCCACGGCCGGGACAGAAGGGTTTTTT
TRBV29-1,-,TRBJ1-2,-,CSVGIRSDYGYTF,TGCAGCGTTGGGATACGGAGCGACTATGGCTACACCTTC
TRBV28,TRBD1,TRBJ1-5,-,CASSQGAGNQPQHF,TGTGCCAGCAGCCAGGGGGCCGGGAATCAGCCCCAGCATTTT
TRBV5-1,-,TRBJ2-3,-,CASSLETGADTQYF,TGCGCCAGCAGCTTGGAGACGGGGGCAGATACGCAGTATTTT
TRBV2,-,TRBJ1-6,-,CASINRDGSSPLHF,TGTGCCAGTATAAACCGGGACGGGAGTTCACCCCTCCACTTT
TRBV14,TRBD1,TRBJ1-1,few,CASSLQGSAEAFF,TGTGCCAGCAGCCTACAGGGGTCTGCTGAAGCTTTCTTT
TRBV27,-,TRBJ1-6,-,CASSPRGGTYNSPLHF,TGTGCCAGCAGCCCAAGGGGGGGGACTTATAATTCACCCCTCCACTTT
TRBV4-2,TRBD2,TRBJ2-1,-,CASSQDPTSGGRNEQFF,TGTGCCAGCAGCCAAGATCCGACTAGCGGGGGGAGGAATGAGCAGTTCTTC
TRBV5-4,-,TRBJ2-5,once,CASSLRTTNQETQYF,TGTGCCAGCAGCCTCCGGACTACTAATCAAGAGACCCAGTACTTC
TRBV6-1,-,TRBJ1-1,few,CASSVRYLNTEAFF,TGTGCCAGCAGTGTCCGTTACTTGAACACTGAAGCTTTCTTT
TRBV19,-,TRBJ2-3,few,CASRDSSTDTQYF,TGTGCCAGCCGGGACTCTAGCACAGATACGCAGTATTTT
TRBV21-1,-,TRBJ2-4,-,CASIPGGPGENIQYF,TGTGCCAGCATTCCCGGCGGGCCGGGAGAAAACATTCAGTACTTC
TRBV28,TRBD1,TRBJ2-2,-,CASSLVGTANTGELFF,TGTGCCAGCAGTCTTGTTGGGACAGCGAACACCGGGGAGCTGTTTTTT
TRBV27,-,TRBJ2-7,-,CASSLPGNEQYF,TGTGCCAGCAGTTTACCGGGGAACGAGCAGTACTTC
TRBV15,TRBD2,TRBJ2-1,-,CATSNDRASGKKLPSYNEQFF,TGTGCCACCAGCAACGACCGGGCTAGCGGAAAAAAGTTACCCTCCTACAATGAGCAGTTCTTC
TRBV5-4,-,TRBJ1-3,-,CASSQVGRGTSGNTIYF,TGTGCCAGCAGCCAGGTAGGGAGGGGCACCTCTGGAAACACCATATATTTT
TRBV28,-,TRBJ1-5,-,CASSLWGGQPQHF,TGTGCCAGCAGTTTATGGGGAGGGCAGCCCCAGCATTTT
TRBV4-2,TRBD1,TRBJ1-5,few,CASSQMGQNSNQPQHF,TGTGCCAGCAGCCAGATGGGACAGAATAGCAATCAGCCCCAGCATTTT
TRBV13,-,TRBJ1-4,-,CASSPGQNNEKLFF,TGTGCCAGCAGCCCCGGACAGAATAATGAAAAACTGTTTTTT
TRBV10-3,TRBD1,TRBJ1-5,-,CAISGGQGDPYNQPQHF,TGTGCCATCAGTGGCGGACAGGGAGATCCCTATAATCAGCCCCAGCATTTT
TRBV19,-,TRBJ2-1,few,CASSIRESSYNEQFF,TGTGCCAGTAGTATAAGGGAGAGCTCCTACAATGAGCAGTTCTTC
TRBV20-1,-,TRBJ1-1,-,CKALVGTEAFF,TGCAAGGCCCTGGTCGGGACTGAAGCTTTCTTT
TRBV6-5,-,TRBJ1-2,-,CASRGVQDYGYTF,TGTGCCAGTAGGGGCGTCCAGGACTATGGCTACACCTTC
TRBV7-3,-,TRBJ1-6,-,CASSLTGADNSPLHF,TGTGCCAGCAGCTTAACAGGGGCGGATAATTCACCCCTCCACTTT
TRBV13,-,TRBJ2-7,-,CASSPWDTYEQYF,TGTGCCAGCAGCCCTTGGGACACCTACGAGCAGTACTTC
TRBV21-1,-,TRBJ1-2,-,CASSKEGTGRNYGYTF,TGTGCCAGCAGCAAAGAGGGGACAGGTCGGAATTATGGCTACACCTTC